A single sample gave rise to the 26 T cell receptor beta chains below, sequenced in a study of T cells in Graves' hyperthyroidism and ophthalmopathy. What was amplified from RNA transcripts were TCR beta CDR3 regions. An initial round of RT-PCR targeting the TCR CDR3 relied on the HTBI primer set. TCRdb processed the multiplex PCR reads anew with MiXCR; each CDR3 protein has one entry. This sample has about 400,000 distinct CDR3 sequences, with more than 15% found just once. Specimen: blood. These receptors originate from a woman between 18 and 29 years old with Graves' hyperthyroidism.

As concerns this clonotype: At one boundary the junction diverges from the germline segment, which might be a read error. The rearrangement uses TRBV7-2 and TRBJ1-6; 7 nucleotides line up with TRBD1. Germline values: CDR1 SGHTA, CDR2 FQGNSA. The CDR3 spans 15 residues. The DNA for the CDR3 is TGTGCCAGCAGCTCGCCGACAGGGTCTAATTCACCCCTTTACTTT. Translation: CASSSPTGSNSPLYF.

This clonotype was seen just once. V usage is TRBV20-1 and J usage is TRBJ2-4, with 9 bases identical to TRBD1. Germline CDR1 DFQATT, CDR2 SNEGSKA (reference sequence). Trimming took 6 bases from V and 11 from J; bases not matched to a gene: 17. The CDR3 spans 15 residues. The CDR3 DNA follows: TGCAGTGCCCTAAGACCGGGACAGGGCCTAGCCGTTCAGTACTTC. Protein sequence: CSALRPGQGLAVQYF.

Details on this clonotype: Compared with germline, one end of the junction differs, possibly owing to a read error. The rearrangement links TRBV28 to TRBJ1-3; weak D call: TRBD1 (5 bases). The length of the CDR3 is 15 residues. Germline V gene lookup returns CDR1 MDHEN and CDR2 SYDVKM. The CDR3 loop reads CASSLGQGSGNAIYF. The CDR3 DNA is TGTGCCAGCAGTTTAGGGCAGGGTTCTGGAAACGCCATATATTTT.

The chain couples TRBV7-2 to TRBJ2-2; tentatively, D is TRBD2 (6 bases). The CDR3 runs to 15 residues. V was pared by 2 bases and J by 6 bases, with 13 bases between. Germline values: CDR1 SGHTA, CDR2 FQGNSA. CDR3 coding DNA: TGTGCCAGCAGCTTAATGCAGGGAGGACCCGGGGAGCTGTTTTTT. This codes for CASSLMQGGPGELFF.

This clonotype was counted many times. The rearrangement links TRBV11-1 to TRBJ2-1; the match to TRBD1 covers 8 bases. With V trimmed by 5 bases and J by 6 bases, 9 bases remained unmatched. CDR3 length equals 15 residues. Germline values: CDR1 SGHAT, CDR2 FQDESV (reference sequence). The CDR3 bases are TGTGCCAGCAGCCCAGACAGGGGATTTGGCAATGAGCAGTTCTTC. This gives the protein CASSPDRGFGNEQFF.

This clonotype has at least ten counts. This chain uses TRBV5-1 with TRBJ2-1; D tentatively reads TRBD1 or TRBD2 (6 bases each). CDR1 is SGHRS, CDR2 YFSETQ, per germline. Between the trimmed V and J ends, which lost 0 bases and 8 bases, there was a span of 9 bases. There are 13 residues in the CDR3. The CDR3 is CASSLDGGDEQFF. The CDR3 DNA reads TGCGCCAGCAGCTTGGACGGGGGCGATGAGCAGTTCTTC.

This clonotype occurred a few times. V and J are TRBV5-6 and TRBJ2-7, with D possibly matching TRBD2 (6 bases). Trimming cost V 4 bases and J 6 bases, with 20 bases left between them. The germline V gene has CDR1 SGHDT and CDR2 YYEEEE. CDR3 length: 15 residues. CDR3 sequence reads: CASSGEVGGTAEQYF. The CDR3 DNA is TGTGCCAGCAGCGGGGAGGTCGGGGGTACTGCCGAGCAGTACTTC.

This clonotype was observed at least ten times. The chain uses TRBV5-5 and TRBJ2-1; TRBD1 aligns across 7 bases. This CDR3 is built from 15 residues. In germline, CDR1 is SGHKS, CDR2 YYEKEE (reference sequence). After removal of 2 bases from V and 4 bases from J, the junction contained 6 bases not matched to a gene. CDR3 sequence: CASSLRTGSYNEQFF. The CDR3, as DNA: TGTGCCAGCAGCTTAAGGACAGGTTCGTACAATGAGCAGTTCTTC.

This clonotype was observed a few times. The CDR3 here is CSVRPEAYGYTF. The CDR3 DNA sequence: TGCAGCGTTCGCCCAGAAGCCTATGGCTACACCTTC. The rearrangement uses TRBV29-1 and TRBJ1-2; no reliable D call. The CDR3 contains 12 residues. Per the germline V gene, CDR1 is SQVTM and CDR2 is ANQGSEA. V shed 5 bases and J shed 4 bases, with 11 bases lying between them. The full variable domain, rest sourced from reference TRBV29-1 and TRBJ1-2, is SAVISQKPSRDICQRGTSLTIQCQVDSQVTMMFWYRQQPGQSLTLIATANQGSEATYESGFVIDKFPISRPNLTFSTLTVSNMSPEDSSIYLCSVRPEAYGYTFGSGTRLTVV.

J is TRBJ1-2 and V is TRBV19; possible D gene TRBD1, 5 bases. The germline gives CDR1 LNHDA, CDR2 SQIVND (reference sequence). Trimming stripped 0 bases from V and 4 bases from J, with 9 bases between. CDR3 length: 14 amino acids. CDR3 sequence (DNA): TGTGCCAGTAGTATAGAGAAGGGACCCTATGGCTACACCTTC. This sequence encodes CASSIEKGPYGYTF.

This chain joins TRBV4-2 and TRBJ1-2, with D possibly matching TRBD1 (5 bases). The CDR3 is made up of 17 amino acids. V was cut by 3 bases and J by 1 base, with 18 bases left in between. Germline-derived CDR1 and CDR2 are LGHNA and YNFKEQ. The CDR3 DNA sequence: TGTGCCAGCAGCCACGCAAGATCGCAGGGAGATAACTATGGCTACACCTTC. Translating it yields CASSHARSQGDNYGYTF.

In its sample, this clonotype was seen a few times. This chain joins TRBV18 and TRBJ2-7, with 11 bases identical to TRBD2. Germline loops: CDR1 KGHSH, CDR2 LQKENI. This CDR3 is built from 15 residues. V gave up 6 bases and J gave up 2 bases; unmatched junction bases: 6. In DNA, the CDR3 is TGTGCCAGCTCTCAGACTAGCGGGGCGACCTACGAGCAGTACTTC. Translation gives CASSQTSGATYEQYF.

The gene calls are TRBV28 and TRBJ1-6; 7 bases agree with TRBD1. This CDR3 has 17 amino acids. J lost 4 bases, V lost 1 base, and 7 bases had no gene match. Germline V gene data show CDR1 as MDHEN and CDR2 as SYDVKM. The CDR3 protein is CASSLLLGQPYNSPLHF. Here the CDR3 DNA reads TGTGCCAGCAGTTTATTACTGGGACAGCCGTATAATTCACCCCTCCACTTT.

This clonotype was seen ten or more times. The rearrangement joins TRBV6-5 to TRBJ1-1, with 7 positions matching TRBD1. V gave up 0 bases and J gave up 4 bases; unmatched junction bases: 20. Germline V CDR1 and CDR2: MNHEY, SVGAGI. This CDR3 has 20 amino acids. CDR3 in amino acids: CASSYSSTGQGREWGTEAFF. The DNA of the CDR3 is TGTGCCAGCAGTTACTCTTCGACAGGGCAGGGGCGAGAATGGGGCACTGAAGCTTTCTTT.

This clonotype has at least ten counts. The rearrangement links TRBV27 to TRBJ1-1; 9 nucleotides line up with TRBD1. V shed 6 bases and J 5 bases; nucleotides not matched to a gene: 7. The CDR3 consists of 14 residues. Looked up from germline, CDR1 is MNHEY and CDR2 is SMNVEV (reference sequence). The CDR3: CASSSTGGRTEAFF. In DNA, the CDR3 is TGTGCCAGCAGCTCAACAGGGGGCCGAACTGAAGCTTTCTTT.

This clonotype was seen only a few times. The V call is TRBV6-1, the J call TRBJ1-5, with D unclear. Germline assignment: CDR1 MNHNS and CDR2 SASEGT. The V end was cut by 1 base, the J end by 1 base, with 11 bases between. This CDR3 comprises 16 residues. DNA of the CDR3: TGTGCCAGCAGTGAAGGGACGAGCACAAGCAATCAGCCCCAGCATTTT. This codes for CASSEGTSTSNQPQHF.

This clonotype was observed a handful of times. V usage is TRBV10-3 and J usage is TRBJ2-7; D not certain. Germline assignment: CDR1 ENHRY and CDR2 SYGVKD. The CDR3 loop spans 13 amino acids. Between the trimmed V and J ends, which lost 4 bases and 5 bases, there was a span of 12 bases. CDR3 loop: CAISAVDIHEQYF. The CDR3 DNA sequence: TGTGCCATCAGTGCGGTCGACATCCACGAGCAGTACTTC.

This chain's CDR3 is CASSQGTGLFSEQYF. The CDR3 coding sequence is TGCGCCAGCAGCCAGGGGACAGGGCTTTTCTCCGAGCAGTACTTC. The rearrangement uses TRBV5-1 and TRBJ2-7; 9 nucleotides align to TRBD1. The germline CDR1 and CDR2 sequences are SGHRS and YFSETQ. CDR3 length: 15 amino acids. Trimming at V came to 4 bases and at J to 6 bases, leaving 11 bases not matched to a gene.

The CDR3 here is CAIRAFEREFTDTQYF. Written as DNA, the CDR3 is TGTGCCATCAGGGCCTTTGAGCGGGAGTTCACAGATACGCAGTATTTT. This chain connects TRBV10-3 to TRBJ2-3; TRBD2 agrees at 8 bases. The CDR3 covers 16 residues. With 6 bases clipped from V and 2 bases from J, the junction kept 10 bases outside the gene matches. Germline CDR1 ENHRY, CDR2 SYGVKD.

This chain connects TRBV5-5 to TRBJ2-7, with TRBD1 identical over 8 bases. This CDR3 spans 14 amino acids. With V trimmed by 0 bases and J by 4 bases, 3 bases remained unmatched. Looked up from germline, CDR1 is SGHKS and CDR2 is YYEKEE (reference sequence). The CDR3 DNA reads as TGTGCCAGCAGCTTGGAGGGACAGGTATACGAGCAGTACTTC. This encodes CASSLEGQVYEQYF.

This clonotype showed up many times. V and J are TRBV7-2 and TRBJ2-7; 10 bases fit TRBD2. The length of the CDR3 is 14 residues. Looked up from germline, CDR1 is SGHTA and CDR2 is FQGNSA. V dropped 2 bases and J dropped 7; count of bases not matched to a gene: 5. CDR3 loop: CASSLLLAGREQYF. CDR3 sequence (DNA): TGTGCCAGCAGCTTATTACTAGCGGGGCGAGAGCAGTACTTC.

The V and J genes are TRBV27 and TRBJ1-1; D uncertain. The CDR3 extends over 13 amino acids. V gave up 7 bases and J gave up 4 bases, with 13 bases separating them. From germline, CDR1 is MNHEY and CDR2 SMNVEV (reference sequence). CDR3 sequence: CASTLIGSTEAFF. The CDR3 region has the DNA TGTGCCAGCACCCTCATTGGGTCCACTGAAGCTTTCTTT.

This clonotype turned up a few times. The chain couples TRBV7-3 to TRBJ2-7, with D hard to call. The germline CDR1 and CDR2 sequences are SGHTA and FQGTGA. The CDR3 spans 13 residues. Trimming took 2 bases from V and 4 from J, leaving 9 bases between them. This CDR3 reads CASSLGVEYEQYF. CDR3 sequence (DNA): TGTGCCAGCAGCTTAGGGGTAGAATACGAGCAGTACTTC.

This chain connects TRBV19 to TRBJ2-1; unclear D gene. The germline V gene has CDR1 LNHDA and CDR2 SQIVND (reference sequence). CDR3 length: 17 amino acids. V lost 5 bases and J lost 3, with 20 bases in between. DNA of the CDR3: TGTGCCAGTAGTGGGATTATCTGGCAGGCCAACTACAATGAGCAGTTCTTC. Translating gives CASSGIIWQANYNEQFF.

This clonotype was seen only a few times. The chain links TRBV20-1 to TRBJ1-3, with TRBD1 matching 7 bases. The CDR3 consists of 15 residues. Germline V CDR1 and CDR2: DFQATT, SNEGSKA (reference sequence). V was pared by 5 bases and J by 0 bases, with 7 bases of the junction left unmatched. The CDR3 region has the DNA TGCAGTGCTCACCTCAGGGGGAGCTCTGGAAACACCATATATTTT. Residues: CSAHLRGSSGNTIYF.

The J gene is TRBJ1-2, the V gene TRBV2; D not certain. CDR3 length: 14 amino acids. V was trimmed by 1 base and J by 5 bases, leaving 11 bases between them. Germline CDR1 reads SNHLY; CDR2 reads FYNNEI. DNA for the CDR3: TGTGCCAGCAGTGAAGTTCCGTGGCGGTATGGCTACACCTTC. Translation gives CASSEVPWRYGYTF.